The clone carrying this T cell receptor (beta chain) was picked up many times. Its antigen is not identified. TCRdb itself ran the reads through MiXCR, one entry per CDR3 protein. The sample contains over 150,000 distinct CDR3 sequences, about 15% of which appear only once. Germline trimming cut 5 bases from V and 0 bases from J; bases unmatched to any gene: 5. There are 17 residues in the CDR3. The germline V gene has CDR1 SGHTA and CDR2 FQGNSA. This specimen comes from a study of T cell repertoires in cytomegalovirus infection. Turning to the study itself: Both a matching HLA type and CMV infection were indicated by public TCR beta signatures. Overall study results and limits: Adding up the frequency of public TCR beta families identified people who carried CMV plus the relevant HLA.

J is TRBJ2-3 and V is TRBV7-2; 13 bases align to TRBD2. Specimen: CD8+ T cells from PBMCs. This clonotype was obtained from a human donor in good health (CMV status not recorded). Some clones in this sample may be carry-over from other donors' samples. The DNA of the CDR3 is TGTGCCAGCAGCCCACGGACTAGCGGGGGAAGCACAGATACGCAGTATTTT. The encoded protein is CASSPRTSGGSTDTQYF. Filled out from reference TRBV7-2 and TRBJ2-3, the complete variable domain reads GAGVSQSPSNKVTEKGKDVELRCDPISGHTALYWYRQSLGQGLEFLIYFQGNSAPDKSGLPSDRFSAERTGGSVSTLTIQRTQQEDSAVYLCASSPRTSGGSTDTQYFGPGTRLTVL.